These 12 T cell receptor beta chains were sequenced from one sample in a study. TCRdb reprocessed the RT-PCR reads via MiXCR and lists one record per CDR3 protein. The data contain hundreds of thousands of distinct CDR3 sequences, 14% of them singletons. Input material: memory CD4+ T cells from blood. The origin of the receptors is a female donor in good health, serving as a healthy control.

The table lists this clonotype with a few counts. The CDR3 sequence: CAWSVTGAQDTEAFF. CDR3 DNA: TGTGCCTGGAGTGTCACAGGGGCGCAAGACACTGAAGCTTTCTTT. This chain joins TRBV30 and TRBJ1-1; TRBD1 matches at 7 bases. The length of the CDR3 is 15 residues. V lost 0 bases and J lost 3; bases outside the gene matches: 7. Germline CDR1 is GTSNPN and CDR2 is SVGIG (reference sequence).

Many counts were recorded for this clonotype. V is TRBV6-2 or TRBV6-3 and J is TRBJ1-2; perhaps TRBD1 as D (5 bases). Germline V gene sequence: CDR1 MNHEY, CDR2 SVGEGT. The CDR3 runs to 13 residues. V was shortened by 11 bases and J by 3 bases, with 16 bases between the two germline ends. CDR3 sequence reads: CASRGDGYYGYTF. The CDR3 region has the DNA TGTGCCTCGAGGGGCGACGGTTACTATGGCTACACCTTC.

The chain is built from TRBV20-1 and TRBJ2-1, with 12 bases aligning to TRBD2. In germline, CDR1 is DFQATT, CDR2 SNEGSKA (reference sequence). The CDR3 sequence is 15 residues long. Trimming took 3 bases from V and 12 from J; bases not matched to a gene: 12. For the CDR3, the DNA is TGCAGTGCTAGTCGTCCACTAGCGGGAGGCGCTAGGCAGTTCTTC. Its protein is CSASRPLAGGARQFF.

This clonotype was seen a single time. The CDR3 is CASSTRYTLTGMNTEAFF. In DNA, the CDR3 is TGTGCCAGTAGTACCCGATATACATTGACAGGTATGAACACTGAAGCTTTCTTT. The chain is built from TRBV6-6 and TRBJ1-1; maybe TRBD1 (6 bases). Germline V gene sequence: CDR1 MNHNY, CDR2 SVGAGI (reference sequence). The CDR3 covers 18 residues. Trimming pared 9 bases from V and 0 bases from J, leaving 26 bases between.

The table lists this clonotype with many counts. The chain carries TRBV4-2 and TRBJ2-7; no firm D call. The CDR3 is made up of 14 amino acids. V lost 1 base, J lost 2 bases, and 9 bases lay in between. Germline V lookup: CDR1 LGHNA, CDR2 YNFKEQ. The CDR3 DNA reads as TGTGCCAGCAGCCAAGGCTCGGGTACCTACGAGCAGTACTTC. Protein: CASSQGSGTYEQYF.

The chain uses TRBV6-6 and TRBJ1-1, with 7 positions matching TRBD1. Losses at the gene ends were 7 bases for V and 1 base for J; bases not matched to a gene: 6. Germline V CDR1 and CDR2: MNHNY, SVGAGI (reference sequence). CDR3 length: 14 amino acids. The chain's CDR3 is CASTQGGQNTEAFF. CDR3 bases: TGTGCCAGCACCCAAGGGGGCCAGAACACTGAAGCTTTCTTT.

This clonotype has more than one count but fewer than ten. This chain's CDR3 is CSAQRGSGGADTQYF. As DNA, the CDR3 is TGCAGTGCCCAGAGGGGTAGCGGGGGGGCGGATACGCAGTATTTT. The chain carries TRBV20-1 and TRBJ2-3; TRBD2 aligns across 11 bases. The CDR3 is made up of 15 amino acids. The ends lost 6 bases at V and 6 bases at J; junction bases unmatched: 11. CDR1 and CDR2 (germline): DFQATT, SNEGSKA (reference sequence).

This clonotype was seen a handful of times. At one of its ends the junction is not consistent with the germline gene, which may arise from a read error. V and J are TRBV12-3 or TRBV12-4 and TRBJ1-2; D gene unclear. This CDR3 region has 14 residues. The CDR3 nucleotides are TGTGCCAGCAGTTTTCAATCCTTTGATGGGATATTTGTCTTC. It is translated as CASSFQSFDGIFVF.

This clonotype has just a few counts. This chain uses TRBV7-2 with TRBJ2-1, with 12 bases identical to TRBD2. V shed 5 bases and J 9 bases; nucleotides not matched to a gene: 5. Germline loops: CDR1 SGHTA, CDR2 FQGNSA. The CDR3 consists of 14 residues. The CDR3 region is CASSRTSGTLEQFF. The CDR3 DNA sequence: TGTGCCAGCAGCCGGACTAGCGGGACCCTTGAGCAGTTCTTC.

This clonotype was detected many times. The V gene is TRBV6-2 or TRBV6-3, the J gene TRBJ1-6; 9 bases line up with TRBD1. Germline loops: CDR1 MNHEY, CDR2 SVGEGT. V dropped 6 bases and J dropped 6; count of bases not matched to a gene: 6. CDR3 size: 15 residues. The CDR3 DNA sequence: TGTGCCAGCAGACCCCGGGACAGGGTTAATTCACCCCTCCACTTT. Amino acid sequence: CASRPRDRVNSPLHF.

This clonotype has just a few counts. The chain couples TRBV5-1 to TRBJ2-3, with D maybe TRBD2 (5 bases). The CDR3 is 15 residues long. Germline lookup yields CDR1 SGHRS and CDR2 YFSETQ. The ends were cut back, 1 base at V and 1 base at J, with 10 bases in the middle. CDR3 DNA: TGCGCCAGCAGCTTGAGGGAGCTTCGCACAGATACGCAGTATTTT. Protein sequence: CASSLRELRTDTQYF.

In its sample, this clonotype was seen a few times. The rearrangement joins TRBV7-9 to TRBJ2-5; 7 bases match TRBD1. Germline lookup yields CDR1 SEHNR and CDR2 FQNEAQ (reference sequence). The CDR3 is made up of 13 amino acids. J was trimmed by 5 bases and V by 8 bases; bases with no gene match: 8. The CDR3 here is CASGLTGVETQYF. CDR3 coding DNA: TGTGCCAGCGGATTAACAGGGGTGGAGACCCAGTACTTC.